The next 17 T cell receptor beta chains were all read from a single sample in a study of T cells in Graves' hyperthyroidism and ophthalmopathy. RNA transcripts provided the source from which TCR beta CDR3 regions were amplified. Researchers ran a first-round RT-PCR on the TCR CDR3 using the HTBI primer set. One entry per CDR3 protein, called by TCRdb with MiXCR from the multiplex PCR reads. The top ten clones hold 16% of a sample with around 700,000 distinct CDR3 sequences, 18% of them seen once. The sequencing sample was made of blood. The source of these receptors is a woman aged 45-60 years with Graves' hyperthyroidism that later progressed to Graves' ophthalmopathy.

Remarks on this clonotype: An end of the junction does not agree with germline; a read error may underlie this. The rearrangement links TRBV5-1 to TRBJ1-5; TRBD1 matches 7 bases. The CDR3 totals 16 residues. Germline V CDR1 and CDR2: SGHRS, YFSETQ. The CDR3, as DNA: TGCGCCGGCAGCGAGGACAGGTTGTCTTTCAATCAGCCCCAGCATTTT. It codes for CAGSEDRLSFNQPQHF.

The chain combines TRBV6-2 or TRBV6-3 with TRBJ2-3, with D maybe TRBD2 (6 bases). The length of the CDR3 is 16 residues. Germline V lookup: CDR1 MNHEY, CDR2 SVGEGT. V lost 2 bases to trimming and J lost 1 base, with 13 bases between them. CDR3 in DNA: TGTGCCAGCAGTTACGCGCGGGGTCGAGGCACAGATACGCAGTATTTT. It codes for CASSYARGRGTDTQYF.

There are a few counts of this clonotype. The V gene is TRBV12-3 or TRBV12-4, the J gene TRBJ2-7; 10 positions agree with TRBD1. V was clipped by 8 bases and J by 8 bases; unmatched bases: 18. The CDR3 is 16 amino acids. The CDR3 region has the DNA TGTGCCAGCGCTTCCCCCCTCCGGGACAGGGGAGTCAAGCAGTACTTC. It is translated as CASASPLRDRGVKQYF.

CDR3 region: CASSLEGGSLDEQFF. The CDR3 DNA follows: TGTGCCAGCAGCTTAGAGGGTGGGAGCCTCGATGAGCAGTTCTTC. The chain links TRBV13 to TRBJ2-1; TRBD2 is a possible D gene (5 bases). Germline V gives CDR1 PRHDT, CDR2 FYEKMQ (reference sequence). The V end was cut by 1 base, the J end by 8 bases, with 15 bases between. The CDR3 is 15 amino acids.

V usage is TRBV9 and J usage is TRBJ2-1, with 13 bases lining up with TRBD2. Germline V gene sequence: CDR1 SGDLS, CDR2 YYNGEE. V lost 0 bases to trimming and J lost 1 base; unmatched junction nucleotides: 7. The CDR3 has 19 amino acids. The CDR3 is CASSVGLLAGGRSYNEQFF. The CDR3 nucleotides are TGTGCCAGCAGCGTAGGTCTACTAGCGGGGGGGCGGTCCTACAATGAGCAGTTCTTC.

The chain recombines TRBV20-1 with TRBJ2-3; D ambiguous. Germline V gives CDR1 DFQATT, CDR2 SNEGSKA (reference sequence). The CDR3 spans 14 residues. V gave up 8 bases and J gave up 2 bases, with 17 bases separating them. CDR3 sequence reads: CSHNWVPTTDTQYF. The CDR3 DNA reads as TGCAGTCATAATTGGGTTCCTACCACAGATACGCAGTATTTT.

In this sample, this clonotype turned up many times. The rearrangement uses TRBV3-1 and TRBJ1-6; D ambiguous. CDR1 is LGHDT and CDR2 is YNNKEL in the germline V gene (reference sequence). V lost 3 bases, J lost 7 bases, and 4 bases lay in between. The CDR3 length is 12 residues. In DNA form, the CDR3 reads TGTGCCAGCAGCCAGATAAATTCACCCCTCCACTTT. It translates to CASSQINSPLHF.

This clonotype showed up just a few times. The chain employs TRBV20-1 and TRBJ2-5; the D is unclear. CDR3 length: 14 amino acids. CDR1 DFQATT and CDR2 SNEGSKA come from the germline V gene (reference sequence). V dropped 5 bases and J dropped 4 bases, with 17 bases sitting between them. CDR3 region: CSAVISLGIETQYF. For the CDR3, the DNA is TGCAGTGCTGTAATTTCGCTAGGAATAGAGACCCAGTACTTC.

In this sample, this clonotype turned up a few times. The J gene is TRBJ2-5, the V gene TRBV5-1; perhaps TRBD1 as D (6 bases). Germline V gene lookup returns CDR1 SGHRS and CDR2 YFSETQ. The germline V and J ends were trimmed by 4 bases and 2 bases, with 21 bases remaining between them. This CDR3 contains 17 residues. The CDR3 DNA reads TGCGCCAGCAGCCGGTCTTCCGTCACAGGGTATCAAGAGACCCAGTACTTC. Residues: CASSRSSVTGYQETQYF.

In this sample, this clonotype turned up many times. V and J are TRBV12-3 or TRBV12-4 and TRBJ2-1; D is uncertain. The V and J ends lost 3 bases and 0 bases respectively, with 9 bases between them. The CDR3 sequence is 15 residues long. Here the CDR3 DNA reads TGTGCCAGCAGTTTCGAGGAAAGCTCCTACAATGAGCAGTTCTTC. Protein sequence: CASSFEESSYNEQFF.

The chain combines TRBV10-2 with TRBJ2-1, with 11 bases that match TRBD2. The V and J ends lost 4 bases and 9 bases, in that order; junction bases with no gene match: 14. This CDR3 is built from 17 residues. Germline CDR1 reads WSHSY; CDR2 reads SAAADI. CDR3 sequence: CASSGAGRTSGGGEQFF. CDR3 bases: TGCGCCAGCAGTGGCGCGGGGCGCACTAGCGGGGGCGGTGAGCAGTTCTTC.

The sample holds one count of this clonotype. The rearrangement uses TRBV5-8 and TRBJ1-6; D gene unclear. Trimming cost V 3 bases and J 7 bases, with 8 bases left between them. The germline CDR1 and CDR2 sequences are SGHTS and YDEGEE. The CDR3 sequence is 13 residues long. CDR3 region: CASSSRRNSPLHF. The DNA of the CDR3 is TGTGCCAGCAGCTCGAGACGGAATTCACCCCTCCACTTT.

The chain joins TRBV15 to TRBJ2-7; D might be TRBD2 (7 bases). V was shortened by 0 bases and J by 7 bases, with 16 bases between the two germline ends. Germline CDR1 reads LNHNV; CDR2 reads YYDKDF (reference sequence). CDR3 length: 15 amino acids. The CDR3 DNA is TGTGCCACCAGCAGAGATCGAGGGGGGGCTTGGGAGCAGTACTTC. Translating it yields CATSRDRGGAWEQYF.

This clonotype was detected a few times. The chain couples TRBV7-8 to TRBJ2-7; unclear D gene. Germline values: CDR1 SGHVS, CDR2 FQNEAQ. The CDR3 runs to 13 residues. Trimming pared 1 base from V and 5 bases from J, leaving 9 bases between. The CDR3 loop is CASSLVGIHEQYF. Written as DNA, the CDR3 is TGTGCCAGCAGCTTAGTGGGGATCCACGAGCAGTACTTC.

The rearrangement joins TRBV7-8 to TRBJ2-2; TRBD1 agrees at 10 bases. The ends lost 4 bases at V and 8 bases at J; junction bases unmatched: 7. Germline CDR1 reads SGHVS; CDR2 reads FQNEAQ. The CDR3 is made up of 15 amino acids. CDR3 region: CASSYGQGVWGELFF. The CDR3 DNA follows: TGTGCCAGCAGCTACGGACAGGGGGTGTGGGGGGAGCTGTTTTTT.

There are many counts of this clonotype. CDR3 sequence: CAWSYHREKYF. The CDR3, as DNA: TGTGCCTGGAGCTATCACAGGGAGAAGTACTTC. The chain uses TRBV30 and TRBJ2-7, with D perhaps matching TRBD1 (6 bases). Germline-derived CDR1 and CDR2 are GTSNPN and SVGIG (reference sequence). This CDR3 is 11 amino acids long. Deletions cut 3 bases from V and 11 bases from J, with 14 bases between.

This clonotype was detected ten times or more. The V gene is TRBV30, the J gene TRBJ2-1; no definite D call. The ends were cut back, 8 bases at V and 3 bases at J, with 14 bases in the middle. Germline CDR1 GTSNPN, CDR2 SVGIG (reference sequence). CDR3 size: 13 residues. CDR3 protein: CAVENTYYNEQFF. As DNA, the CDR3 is TGTGCCGTAGAGAATACGTACTACAATGAGCAGTTCTTC.